Listed below are T cell receptor beta chains from one sample, sequenced in a study of blood T cells in healthy people across ages. TCRdb reprocessed the 5' RACE reads with MiXCR, giving one entry per CDR3 protein. The repertoire holds hundreds of thousands of distinct CDR3 sequences, with around two fifths as singletons. Sequenced: blood. The receptor set was obtained from a man in his sixties in good health. CDR3s include the opening cysteine and the closing phenylalanine or tryptophan. The order of the fields is clone size, J gene, D gene, V gene, CDR3 DNA, CDR3 protein. A D gene is named only where the DNA matches it firmly. Rows may omit the clone size; those that give it use once, few, many or a size class.

>NA|TRBJ2-5|TRBD1|TRBV10-3
TGTGCCATCAGCCCGGGACAGGGGGGACAAGAGACCCAGTACTTC
CAISPGQGGQETQYF
>few|TRBJ2-5|NA|TRBV6-2/TRBV6-3
TGTGCCAGCAGTACCCCAGGGATACAAGAGACCCAGTACTTC
CASSTPGIQETQYF
>NA|TRBJ1-2|NA|TRBV6-1
TGTGCCAGCAATCCGACTAGGGGCTATGGCTACACCTTC
CASNPTRGYGYTF
>NA|TRBJ2-3|TRBD1|TRBV11-2
TGTGCCAGCAGCTTTAAGTCTAGGGGGCCTATCAGCACAGATACGCAGTATTTT
CASSFKSRGPISTDTQYF
>NA|TRBJ2-1|TRBD1|TRBV28
TGTGCCAGCAGTGAATGGACAGGGGGGTCCTACAATGAGCAGTTCTTC
CASSEWTGGSYNEQFF
>NA|TRBJ2-7|TRBD1|TRBV11-2
TGTGCCAGCGCAGCAAAGGGACAGGGGGCCCACGAGCAGTACTTC
CASAAKGQGAHEQYF
>NA|TRBJ2-7|NA|TRBV20-1
TGCAGTGCTAGGGCCCCGGAGGGTCGCGAGCAGTACTTC
CSARAPEGREQYF
>NA|TRBJ1-1|NA|TRBV6-2/TRBV6-3
TGTGCCAGCAGTCTGTTTCAGGGGACGCGCAACACTGAAGCTTTCTTT
CASSLFQGTRNTEAFF
>NA|TRBJ2-3|TRBD1|TRBV27
TGTGCCAGCGGGCAGGGGGCCGGCACAGATACGCAGTATTTT
CASGQGAGTDTQYF
>few|TRBJ2-7|NA|TRBV4-3
TGCGCCAGCAGCCAAGAACACTCCTACGAGCAGTACTTC
CASSQEHSYEQYF
>few|TRBJ2-2|TRBD1|TRBV24-1
TGTGCCACCAGTGATCCGGGGACAGGGGGCAAAACCGGGGAGCTGTTTTTT
CATSDPGTGGKTGELFF
>NA|TRBJ2-5|NA|TRBV5-1
TGCGCCAGCAGCACACCACAAGAGACCCAGTACTTC
CASSTPQETQYF
>few|TRBJ1-1|TRBD1|TRBV5-1
TGCGCCAGCAGCGGCACAGGGGGGGTTACTGAAGCTTTCTTT
CASSGTGGVTEAFF
>NA|TRBJ2-5|TRBD1|TRBV14
TGTGCCAGCAGCCAAGTAAGGACAGGGGGCCGGTACTTC
CASSQVRTGGRYF
>once|TRBJ2-1|TRBD2|TRBV7-2
TGTGCCAGCAGCTTAGTGAGGACTAGCGGGGAAAACAATGAGCAGTTCTTC
CASSLVRTSGENNEQFF
>many|TRBJ2-7|TRBD1|TRBV6-5
TGTGCCAGCAGTTACGGGACAGGAACCTACGAGCAGTACTTC
CASSYGTGTYEQYF
>few|TRBJ2-7|NA|TRBV9
TGTGCCAGCAGCGTTGGGACGGAATTCTCCTACGAGCAGTACTTC
CASSVGTEFSYEQYF
>NA|TRBJ1-2|NA|TRBV6-5
TGTGCCAGCAGGGGCGGCAGGTCAGCGGGGGGCTACACCTTC
CASRGGRSAGGYTF
>few|TRBJ2-3|TRBD1|TRBV5-1
TGCGCCAGCAGCTTGGGGAAGACAGGGGTTACAGATACGCAGTATTTT
CASSLGKTGVTDTQYF
>NA|TRBJ2-5|NA|TRBV20-1
TGCAGTGCTAAGCGACCGGGTACCAAGGAGACCCAGTACTTC
CSAKRPGTKETQYF
>NA|TRBJ2-1|TRBD2|TRBV3-1
TGTGCCAGCAGCCGTGGGGTAGCGGGGCTCTCCTCCAATGAGCAGTTCTTC
CASSRGVAGLSSNEQFF
>NA|TRBJ2-1|TRBD2|TRBV30
TGTGCCAGGAGTGTACTAGCGGGGAACAATGAGCAGTTCTTC
CARSVLAGNNEQFF
>NA|TRBJ2-7|NA|TRBV12-3/TRBV12-4
TGTGCCAGCAGCCCACAGGGTTCCGAGCAGTACTTC
CASSPQGSEQYF
>NA|TRBJ2-5|NA|TRBV12-3/TRBV12-4
TGTGCCAGCAGTTTAGAGGGTGTCGGGGAGACCCAGTACTTC
CASSLEGVGETQYF
>NA|TRBJ2-7|TRBD1|TRBV14
TGTGCCAGCAGCCAACGGGACAGGGCGTCCTACGAGCAGTACTTC
CASSQRDRASYEQYF
>NA|TRBJ2-7|NA|TRBV27
TGTGCCAGCAGTTTGAAAAAAGATAGCTCCTACGAGCAGTACTTC
CASSLKKDSSYEQYF
>NA|TRBJ2-7|NA|TRBV6-1
TGTGCCAGCAGTGACACAGGTTCCTACGAGCAGTACTTC
CASSDTGSYEQYF
>once|TRBJ2-7|NA|TRBV29-1
TGCAGCGTTGAAGATGGGGGGGAGGGGGGTCGTTCCCAGTACTTC
CSVEDGGEGGRSQYF
>NA|TRBJ2-5|TRBD2|TRBV20-1
TGCAGTGCGGAGGGGAGGGGGACCCAGTACTTC
CSAEGRGTQYF
>NA|TRBJ2-2|TRBD2|TRBV20-1
TGCAGTGCTAGAGACAGGCTCCGGGGGGGATGGACCGGGGAGCTGTTTTTT
CSARDRLRGGWTGELFF
>few|TRBJ2-3|TRBD2|TRBV27
TGTGCCAGCAGTCCCCAGGCGGGGGGGCCGGGTGATACGCAGTATTTT
CASSPQAGGPGDTQYF
>once|TRBJ1-6|NA|TRBV2
TGTGCCAGCAGTGCGGACACCGATAATTCACCCCTCCACTTT
CASSADTDNSPLHF
>NA|TRBJ2-3|NA|TRBV2
TGTGCCAGCAGGACGGACAGTCTCACAGATACGCAGTATTTT
CASRTDSLTDTQYF
>NA|TRBJ2-4|NA|TRBV20-1
TGCAGTGCTAGAGATGAGTGGGGGAGGAACATTCAGTACTTC
CSARDEWGRNIQYF
>many|TRBJ1-2|TRBD1|TRBV25-1
TGTGCCAGCAACCGACAGGGGCCGCCTCCCTATGGCTACACCTTC
CASNRQGPPPYGYTF